The 2 T cell receptor beta chains given below trace back to one sample, sequenced in a study of control samples from healthy donors and cancer patients. Clones were read by immunoSEQ multiplex PCR, and TCRdb kept only the in-frame ones, dropping some. Of tens of thousands of clones listed, 91% are singletons. The material sequenced was blood. The receptors derive from a man between 50 and 59 years old in good health.

The V call is TRBV7-9, the J call TRBJ2-2; 7 positions match TRBD1. V lost 6 bases to trimming and J lost 6 bases; unmatched junction nucleotides: 10. Per germline, CDR1 SEHNR and CDR2 FQNEAQ (reference sequence). The CDR3 has 15 residues. CDR3 protein: CASRASDRMPGELFF. The CDR3, as DNA: TGTGCCAGCAGAGCCTCGGACAGGATGCCCGGGGAGCTGTTTTTT.

The chain couples TRBV9 to TRBJ1-1, with D possibly being TRBD1 (5 bases). The CDR3 runs 17 residues. CDR1 is SGDLS and CDR2 is YYNGEE in the germline V gene. Trimming took off 4 bases at V and 1 base at J, with 20 bases between the two ends. The DNA of the CDR3 is TGTGCCAGCAGCTCCAGCCTCGAGGGGCGCCCGAACACTGAAGCTTTCTTT. It specifies CASSSSLEGRPNTEAFF.